This record concerns one TCR beta chain sequence. Measured with immunoSEQ multiplex PCR; TCRdb has only the in-frame clones, and not every one. The data hold 250,000 to 400,000 clones, with around 90% observed a single time. Study members were between about 18 and 100 years old and lived in 24 US regions. Cohort 3 donors counted as recovered after two negative PCRs, clearance, or resolved symptoms. This sample is drawn from a study of blood T cell repertoires in COVID-19. Overall study context: Specimens from acute and convalescent COVID-19 originated in the United States, Italy and Spain. T cells, B-cell-depleted T cells, or PBMCs supplied cDNA or gDNA.

This TCR derives from a man aged 60-69 years who had recovered from COVID-19. Sample: PBMCs or T cells enriched from blood (not recorded which).

CDR3 bases: TGTGCCAGCAGCTCCGTAGCGGGAGGGCCGGGGGAGCAGTACTTC. Translation: CASSSVAGGPGEQYF. This chain connects TRBV7-6 to TRBJ2-7; the match to TRBD2 covers 11 bases. The CDR3 totals 15 residues. CDR1 and CDR2 (germline): SGHVS, FNYEAQ. J lost 7 bases, V lost 4 bases, and 9 bases had no gene match. Variable domain in full (rest from reference TRBV7-6 and TRBJ2-7): GAGVSQSPRYKVTKRGQDVALRCDPISGHVSLYWYRQALGQGPEFLTYFNYEAQQDKSGLPNDRFSAERPEGSISTLTIQRTEQRDSAMYRCASSSVAGGPGEQYFGPGTRLTVT.